Below are 3 T cell receptor beta chains sequenced from a single sample in a study of blood T cell repertoires in COVID-19. Produced via immunoSEQ multiplex PCR; TCRdb's table is partial and in-frame only. Here the sample spans 95,000 to 120,000 clones, over 65% being singletons. Sequencing was carried out using peripheral blood. These receptors all come from a middle-aged woman with acute or convalescent COVID-19.

V usage is TRBV3-1 (or the pseudogene TRBV3-2) and J usage is TRBJ1-1; D call uncertain. CDR1 is LGHDT, CDR2 YNNKEL, per germline (reference sequence). Trimming pared 1 base from V and 1 base from J, leaving 4 bases between. The CDR3 is 13 amino acids. CDR3 nucleotide sequence: TGTGCCAGCAGCCAAGCAGGGAACACTGAAGCTTTCTTT. Translation gives CASSQAGNTEAFF.

The chain is built from TRBV14 and TRBJ2-6, with D possibly matching TRBD1 (5 bases). Germline V gives CDR1 SGHDN, CDR2 FVKESK. The ends were cut back, 2 bases at V and 1 base at J, with 12 bases in the middle. The CDR3 covers 17 residues. The CDR3: CASSQSGQKSGANVLTF. In DNA form, the CDR3 reads TGTGCCAGCAGCCAATCAGGGCAAAAGTCTGGGGCCAACGTCCTGACTTTC.

This rearrangement joins TRBV15 to TRBJ2-4; maybe TRBD2 (6 bases). The CDR3 covers 16 residues. Trimming pared 1 base from V and 0 bases from J, leaving 10 bases between. Germline V gene data show CDR1 as LNHNV and CDR2 as YYDKDF (reference sequence). The chain's CDR3 is CATSRALGGAKNIQYF. In nucleotides, the CDR3 is TGTGCCACCAGCAGAGCCCTCGGGGGAGCCAAAAACATTCAGTACTTC.